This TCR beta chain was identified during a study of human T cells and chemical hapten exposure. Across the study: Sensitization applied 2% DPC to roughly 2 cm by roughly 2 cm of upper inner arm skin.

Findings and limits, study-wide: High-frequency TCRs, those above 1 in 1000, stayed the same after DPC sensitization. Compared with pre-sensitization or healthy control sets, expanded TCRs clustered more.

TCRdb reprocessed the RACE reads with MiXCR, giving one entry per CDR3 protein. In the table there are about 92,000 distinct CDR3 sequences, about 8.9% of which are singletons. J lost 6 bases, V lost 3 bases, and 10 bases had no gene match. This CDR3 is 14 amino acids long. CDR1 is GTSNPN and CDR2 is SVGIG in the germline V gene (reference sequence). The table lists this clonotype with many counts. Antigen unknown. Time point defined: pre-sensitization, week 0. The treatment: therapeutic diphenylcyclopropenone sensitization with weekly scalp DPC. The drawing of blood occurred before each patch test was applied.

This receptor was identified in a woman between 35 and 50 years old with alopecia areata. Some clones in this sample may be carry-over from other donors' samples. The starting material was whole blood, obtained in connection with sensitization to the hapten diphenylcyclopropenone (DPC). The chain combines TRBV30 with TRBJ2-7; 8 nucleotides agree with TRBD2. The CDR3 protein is CAWSSGTRRGEQYF. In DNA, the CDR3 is TGTGCCTGGAGCTCCGGGACTAGAAGGGGCGAGCAGTACTTC.